The source of this TCR beta chain is a study of shared clonotypes between healthy human individuals (dated by TCRdb to about 2020). For the wider study: The cohort included three men and a couple of women between 18 and 49 years of age. For each donor, CD4 naive and CD4 memory were each run on three plates, CD8 naive on two plates, and CD8 memory on one plate. Blood TCR repertoires of roughly five healthy adults were deeply sequenced to estimate repertoire size and the extent of clonotype sharing between individuals. To increase sequencing depth and limit assay-specific biases, different laboratories used diverse techniques to prepare libraries and sequence TCR repertoires. Per donor, leukapheresis produced somewhere between about 0.9 and 9.5 billion PBMCs. Findings and caveats that apply to the study as a whole: Sharing across a handful of donors was observed for around 5% of naive CD4, over 3% of naive CD8, over 2% of memory CD4, and roughly 0.4% of memory CD8 clonotypes. Even with the large sequencing depth, rarefaction of the sorted-subset datasets indicated that sequencing was incomplete. Because the study included only a small number of donors, the genetic and exposure-history diversity represented was limited. Based on pairwise subsampling, the degree of clonotype sharing among donors was expected to be affected by sequencing depth. Only blood was sampled, and tissue TCR repertoires likely differ from those in blood. Naive subsets generally had larger estimated clonotype richness than memory subsets. Compared with non-shared clonotypes, clonotypes shared by all four sorted-subset donors had higher generation probabilities.

Donors were healthy HIV-negative adults with no recently reported acute infections or vaccinations. All donors were Caucasian adults living in Nashville, Tennessee, USA. CD4+ T cells were enriched by magnetic negative selection, after which naive cells were positively selected on CD45RA and the negative fraction was taken as the memory subset. Blood was collected by leukapheresis, and PBMCs were isolated by Ficoll-Histopaque density gradient centrifugation and then cryopreserved in liquid nitrogen vapor phase. Analytical flow cytometry was used to check the purity and quantity of every magnetically sorted T cell population. Genomic DNA was isolated from each sorted fraction and quantified by UV absorbance on a Nanodrop 2000c. As for this clone: This receptor's antigen is unknown. Base qualities are not recorded, but no much larger clone differs from it by a single base.

The CDR3, cysteine through phenylalanine, is 16 amino acids long. Only CDR3 DNA remains: 48 bases, in frame from the first base. The germline V gene provides CDR1 SGHRS and CDR2 YFSETQ. Trimming takes 0 bases from V and 0 bases from J, and the germline ends sit 13 bases apart. Using the deep immunoSEQ assay, TCR CDR3 regions were amplified from genomic DNA by multiplex PCR. Extracted genomic DNA from each cell subset was distributed evenly across all wells of several immunoSEQ 96-well plates, and each plate was treated as a replicate. For sorted subsets, approximately 210 ng of genomic DNA, equivalent to around 29,000 T cell genomes, went into each replicate PCR. Purified libraries were quantified with a Qubit 3.0 fluorometer, sized on a Bioanalyzer 2100, and re-quantified with the KAPA Library Quantification kit. Every immunoSEQ 96-well plate was sequenced on a dedicated single-read 150-cycle Illumina NextSeq 550 flow cell. In the source study's methods: Because the immunoSEQ output held only junctional sequences and lacked quality scores, the filtering could not match the filtering applied to full-length reads. Sequences were annotated with PyIR, a Python wrapper for IgBLAST v1.9, and V/J genes and CDR3 were assigned using IMGT germline references. Reads were filtered out if the reads had weak V/J assignments (E-value above 1e-6), no CDR3, stop codons, out-of-frame junctions, or ambiguous translated residues. A V3J clonotype was defined by an identical inferred V gene, J gene, and CDR3 amino acid sequence. Percentage overlap between repertoires was computed as shared unique clonotypes divided by the size of the smaller repertoire. RTK rarefaction, the Chao1 estimator, and Recon v2.1 estimates of unobserved clonotypes were used to assess repertoire richness. OLGA was used to compute generation probabilities for all TCRbeta clonotypes that the gDNA method yielded from four donors. This immuneACCESS table, as held by TCRdb, lists in-frame sequences with V and J called but not all clones. Of the missing ones, under half trace to an unresolved V gene in checked studies; the others have no known cause. V, J and clone size derive from that table, while D and trimming were established from the DNA sequence. The sample contains over a million clones, around 76% of them found a single time. About 1.5% of the sample goes to the ten largest clones.

Sequenced input: memory CD4+ T cells sorted from blood. The cell subset or site label here, explained by the study, means: CD45RA-negative fraction. The source of this sequence is a man younger than 35 in good health. The chain joins TRBV5-1 to TRBJ2-7; a confident D gene designation cannot be given. The CDR3 loop reads CASSLGVGLSSYEQYF. The nucleotides read TGCGCCAGCAGCTTGGGAGTTGGGTTAAGCTCCTACGAGCAGTACTTC.